This section outlines one TCR beta chain sequence together with its context. As originally analysed: For nucleated cells, counts were estimated from reference gene primer amplification. Assay: immunoSEQ multiplex PCR; the TCRdb copy retains only in-frame clones and omits some. D and trimming come from the DNA, and the V and J calls and clone size come from that table. The repertoire includes around 250,000 clones, around 82% of them detected once, and roughly 3.1% sits in the top ten. This specimen belongs to a study of blood T cell repertoires in COVID-19. The wider study: Sample material is recorded as cDNA or gDNA derived from T cells, B-cell-depleted T cells, or PBMCs.

The V gene lost 4 bases and the J gene lost 6 bases, with 14 bases spanning the gap. The CDR3 sequence is 15 residues long. The germline CDR1 and CDR2 sequences are KGHDR and SFDVKD. This receptor was identified in a woman between 18 and 30 years old with acute or convalescent COVID-19. The chain uses TRBV24-1 and TRBJ2-2; possibly TRBD2 for D (5 bases). Sequencing was carried out using peripheral blood. CDR3 in DNA: TGTGCCACCAGTGAACCGGGATCGAGGGCCGGGGAGCTGTTTTTT. Its translation: CATSEPGSRAGELFF.